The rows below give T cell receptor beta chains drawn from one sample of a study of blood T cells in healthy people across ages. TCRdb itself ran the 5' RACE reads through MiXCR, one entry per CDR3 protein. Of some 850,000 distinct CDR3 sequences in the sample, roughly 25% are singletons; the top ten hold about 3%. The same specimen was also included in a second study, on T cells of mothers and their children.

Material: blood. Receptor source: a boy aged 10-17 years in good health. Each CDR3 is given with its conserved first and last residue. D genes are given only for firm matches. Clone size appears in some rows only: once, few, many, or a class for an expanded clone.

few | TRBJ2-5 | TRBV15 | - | TGTGCCACCAGCAGAGATCGGCAGAAAGAGACCCAGTACTTC | CATSRDRQKETQYF
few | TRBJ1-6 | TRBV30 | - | TGTGCCTGGAGTATTTCGGGGATAGATTCACCCCTCCACTTT | CAWSISGIDSPLHF
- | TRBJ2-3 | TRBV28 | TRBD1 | TGTGCCAGCAGTTCCCACAGGGGACGAGATACGCAGTATTTT | CASSSHRGRDTQYF
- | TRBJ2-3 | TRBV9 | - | TGTGCCAGCAGCGTAGTACAGGTACCCGATACGCAGTATTTT | CASSVVQVPDTQYF
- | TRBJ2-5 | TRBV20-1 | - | TGCAGTCCTTACCAAGAGACCCAGTACTTC | CSPYQETQYF
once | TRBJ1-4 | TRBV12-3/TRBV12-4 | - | TGTGCCAGCAGTTTCGGGCGCCACCCCGATGAAAAACTGTTTTTT | CASSFGRHPDEKLFF
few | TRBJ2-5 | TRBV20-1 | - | TGCAGTGCTAGTAGCTCAGGTAGCCAAGAGACCCAGTACTTC | CSASSSGSQETQYF
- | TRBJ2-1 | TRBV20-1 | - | TGCAGTGCTAGAGCGGGACCCGGGGGTGTCTGGGATGAGCAGTTCTTC | CSARAGPGGVWDEQFF
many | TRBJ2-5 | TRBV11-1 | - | TGTGCCAGCAGCTTAGAACTAGCACAAGAGACCCAGTACTTC | CASSLELAQETQYF
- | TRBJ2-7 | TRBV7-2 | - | TGTGCCAGCAGCTTACTCTTGGCCCCCTCCTACGAGCAGTACTTC | CASSLLLAPSYEQYF
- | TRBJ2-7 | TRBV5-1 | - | TGCGCCAGCACACCCCTAGGGGCACAGAGCTCCTACGAGCAGTACTTC | CASTPLGAQSSYEQYF
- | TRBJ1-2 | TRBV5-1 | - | TGCGCCAGCAGCTTGGCTGACGGCCTGGTTCCTGGCTACACCTTC | CASSLADGLVPGYTF
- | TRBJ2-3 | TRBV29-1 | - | TGCAGCGTCGGGGCCGTGGTTGGGCACACAGATACGCAGTATTTT | CSVGAVVGHTDTQYF
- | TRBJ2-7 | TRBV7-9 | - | TGTGCCAGCAGCTTACGGGACTTACCCTACGAGCAGTACTTC | CASSLRDLPYEQYF
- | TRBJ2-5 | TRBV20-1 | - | TGCAGTGCTAGTACAGCTAGAGAGGGCCAAGAGACCCAGTACTTC | CSASTAREGQETQYF
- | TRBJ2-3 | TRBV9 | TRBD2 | TGTGCCAGCAGTCCAAGCGGGCGGGGGACCACAGATACGCAGTATTTT | CASSPSGRGTTDTQYF
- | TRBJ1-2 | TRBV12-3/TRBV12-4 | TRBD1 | TGTGCCAGCAGACCACGGACAGGGAAGAATGGCTACACCTTC | CASRPRTGKNGYTF
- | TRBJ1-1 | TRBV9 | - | TGTGCCAGCAGCAAGGGGGAAGGTGAAGCTTTCTTT | CASSKGEGEAFF
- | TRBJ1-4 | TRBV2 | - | TGTGCCAGCAGGATGGATGACGAAAAACTGTTTTTT | CASRMDDEKLFF
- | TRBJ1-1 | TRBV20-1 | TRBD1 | TGCAGTGCTAGAGATTCCAGGGGGGGCGCGAACACTGAAGCTTTCTTT | CSARDSRGGANTEAFF
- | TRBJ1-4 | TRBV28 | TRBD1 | TGTGCCAGCAAATCGGGACAGGCAGGTGAAAAACTGTTTTTT | CASKSGQAGEKLFF
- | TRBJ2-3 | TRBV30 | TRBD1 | TGTGCCTGGAGGGAGACAGGGTCTGGCACAGATACGCAGTATTTT | CAWRETGSGTDTQYF
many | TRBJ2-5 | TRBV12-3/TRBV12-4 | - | TGTGCCAGCAGTTTAGATCTGGAGACCCAGTACTTC | CASSLDLETQYF
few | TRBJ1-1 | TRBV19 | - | TGTGCCAGTAGTGTGACAGTGAACACTGAAGCTTTCTTT | CASSVTVNTEAFF
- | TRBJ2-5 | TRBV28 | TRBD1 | TGTGCCAGCAGTAAAGGGGACAGTCAAGAGACCCAGTACTTC | CASSKGDSQETQYF
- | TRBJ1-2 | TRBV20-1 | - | TGCAGTGCTAGGGGGGAAACCTATGGCTACACCTTC | CSARGETYGYTF
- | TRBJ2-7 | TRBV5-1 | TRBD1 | TGCGCCAGCAGCGGGACAGTCCCCTACGAGCAGTACTTC | CASSGTVPYEQYF
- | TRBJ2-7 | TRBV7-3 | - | TGTGCCAGCAGCTCGCCCTCTACAGGCGGTTACGAGCAGTACTTC | CASSSPSTGGYEQYF
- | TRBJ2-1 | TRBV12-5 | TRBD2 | TGTGCTAGTGCCCCCCCCCTTCCCAGCGGGAGGGCCTACAATGAGCAGTTCTTC | CASAPPLPSGRAYNEQFF
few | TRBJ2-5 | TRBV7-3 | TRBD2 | TGTGCCAGCAGTTCCGGGACTAGCGGGGGGGCCGAAGAGACCCAGTACTTC | CASSSGTSGGAEETQYF
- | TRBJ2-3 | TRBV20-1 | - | TGCAGTGCGGAAGACTACACAGATACGCAGTATTTT | CSAEDYTDTQYF
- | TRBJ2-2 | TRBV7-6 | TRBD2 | TGTGCCAGCAGCTTACGGACTAGCGGGAGCACCGGGGAGCTGTTTTTT | CASSLRTSGSTGELFF
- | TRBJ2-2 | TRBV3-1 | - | TGTGCCAGCAGCCAAGGCACGCTGAACACCGGGGAGCTGTTTTTT | CASSQGTLNTGELFF
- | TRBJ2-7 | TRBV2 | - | TGTGCCAGCAGTAGTAGAATCCAGCCATCCTACGAGCAGTACTTC | CASSSRIQPSYEQYF
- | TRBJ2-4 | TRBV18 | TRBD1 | TGTGCCAGCTCCGGGACAGGGTACGGACACACTCAGTACTTC | CASSGTGYGHTQYF
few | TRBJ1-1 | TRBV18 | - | TGTGCCAGCTCACCACCGCCGGGGGGGAACACTGAAGCTTTCTTT | CASSPPPGGNTEAFF
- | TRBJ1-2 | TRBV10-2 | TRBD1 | TGCGCCAGCCTACCGGGACAGGGGAATGGCTACACCTTC | CASLPGQGNGYTF
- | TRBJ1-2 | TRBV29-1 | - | TGCAGCGTTGGCAGTTCGGGCAGGGGAGTCTATGGCTACACCTTC | CSVGSSGRGVYGYTF
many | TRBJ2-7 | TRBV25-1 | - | TGTGCCAGCAGTGAAGGGCGGCGAACCTACGAGCAGTACTTC | CASSEGRRTYEQYF
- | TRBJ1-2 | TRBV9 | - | TGTGCCAGCAGCGTCGCCGACCCAATCTATGGCTACACCTTC | CASSVADPIYGYTF
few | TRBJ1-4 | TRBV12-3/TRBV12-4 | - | TGTGCCAGCAGCTTGATCACAGGGCCGACTAATGAAAAACTGTTTTTT | CASSLITGPTNEKLFF
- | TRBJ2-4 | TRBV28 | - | TGTGCCAGCAGGAGGGGGAAAAACATTCAGTACTTC | CASRRGKNIQYF